This passage covers 30 T cell receptor beta chains from one sample sequenced in a study of early T cells in non-severe SARS-CoV-2 infection. TCRdb analysed the 5' RACE reads with MiXCR anew, one entry per CDR3 protein. The table has some 60,000 distinct CDR3 sequences, about 9.8% seen once; the top ten hold approximately 18%. Specimen: whole blood. These TCRs come from an adult who was a healthcare worker with PCR-confirmed SARS-CoV-2 infection or an uninfected control (not recorded which).

In this sample, this clonotype turned up many times. This chain connects TRBV7-2 to TRBJ2-7; D is uncertain. CDR3 size: 13 residues. The germline V gene encodes CDR1 SGHTA and CDR2 FQGNSA. V lost 2 bases to trimming and J lost 7 bases, with 12 bases between them. This CDR3 is CASSLSRTREQYF. Written as DNA, the CDR3 is TGTGCCAGCAGCTTATCCCGGACGAGGGAGCAGTACTTC. Looking up the rest from reference TRBV7-2 and TRBJ2-7 gives the full variable domain: GAGVSQSPSNKVTEKGKDVELRCDPISGHTALYWYRQSLGQGLEFLIYFQGNSAPDKSGLPSDRFSAERTGGSVSTLTIQRTQQEDSAVYLCASSLSRTREQYFGPGTRLTVT.

This clonotype has a handful of counts. This chain uses TRBV7-3 with TRBJ2-6; 8 positions agree with TRBD1. Germline loops: CDR1 SGHTA, CDR2 FQGTGA. With 2 bases clipped from V and 1 base from J, the junction kept 4 bases outside the gene matches. The CDR3 length is 17 residues. CDR3 coding DNA: TGTGCCAGCAGCTTAGGACAGGGAGGTTCTGGGGCCAACGTCCTGACTTTC. It is translated as CASSLGQGGSGANVLTF.

The V gene is TRBV7-9, the J gene TRBJ2-7; TRBD1 might be the D (6 bases). Trimming removed 5 bases from V and 1 base from J, with 15 bases in between. Germline CDR1 SEHNR, CDR2 FQNEAQ (reference sequence). The CDR3 is 15 residues long. This CDR3 reads CASSPSGTHSYEQYF. The CDR3 coding sequence is TGTGCCAGCAGCCCTTCCGGGACACATTCCTACGAGCAGTACTTC.

In this sample, this clonotype turned up many times. CDR3: CASSHPGTGSSGANVLTF. The DNA for the CDR3 is TGTGCCAGCAGCCATCCCGGGACAGGGAGCTCTGGGGCCAACGTCCTGACTTTC. The chain joins TRBV7-2 to TRBJ2-6; 9 bases are shared with TRBD1. The CDR3 length is 18 residues. Germline CDR1 reads SGHTA; CDR2 reads FQGNSA. The junction had 8 bases not matched to a gene; V was cut back by 5 bases and J by 0 bases.

This clonotype was recorded many times. The chain has TRBV7-3 and TRBJ2-1; no definite D call. Germline assignment: CDR1 SGHTA and CDR2 FQGTGA. Trimming removed 1 base from V and 7 bases from J, with 11 bases in between. CDR3 length: 14 amino acids. DNA for the CDR3: TGTGCCAGCAGCTTAATGGCTGCTTCTAATGAGCAGTTCTTC. The encoded protein is CASSLMAASNEQFF.

This clonotype was picked up a small number of times. The chain combines TRBV4-1 with TRBJ2-1; TRBD2 might be the D (6 bases). The CDR3 covers 15 residues. Trimming stripped 0 bases from V and 7 bases from J, with 13 bases between. Per the germline V gene, CDR1 is MGHRA and CDR2 is YSYEKL. The CDR3 sequence: CASSQEGGFGNEQFF. Written as DNA, the CDR3 is TGCGCCAGCAGCCAAGAAGGAGGGTTTGGTAATGAGCAGTTCTTC.

This clonotype appeared many times. This chain links TRBV6-5 with TRBJ2-1; maybe TRBD1 (5 bases). The germline V gene encodes CDR1 MNHEY and CDR2 SVGAGI. V was cut by 6 bases and J by 9 bases, with 15 bases left in between. The CDR3 spans 13 residues. The CDR3 DNA is TGTGCCAGCAGCCACCCTCAGGGTCGTGAGCAGTTCTTC. It is translated as CASSHPQGREQFF.

This clonotype was seen more than once but under ten times. The chain links TRBV6-1 to TRBJ2-1, with 12 bases matching TRBD2. J lost 8 bases, V lost 4 bases, and 12 bases had no gene match. This CDR3 is built from 17 residues. Per the germline V gene, CDR1 is MNHNS and CDR2 is SASEGT. The CDR3 here is CASSAMRASGRGDEQFF. The CDR3 DNA is TGTGCCAGCAGTGCCATGCGCGCTAGCGGGAGGGGGGATGAGCAGTTCTTC.

This chain connects TRBV19 to TRBJ2-6; possible D gene TRBD2, 5 bases. V lost 10 bases and J lost 0, with 22 bases in between. The CDR3 consists of 18 residues. The V gene's germline CDR1 is LNHDA and CDR2 SQIVND (reference sequence). The CDR3 DNA sequence: TGTGCCACCACCCCGGGAAGGGCTCGCCTCTCTGGGGCCAACGTCCTGACTTTC. Amino acids: CATTPGRARLSGANVLTF.

This clonotype was picked up many times. V usage is TRBV29-1 and J usage is TRBJ2-1, with unresolved D. Between the trimmed V and J ends, which lost 7 bases and 7 bases, there was a span of 20 bases. The CDR3 runs to 14 residues. Germline CDR1 is SQVTM and CDR2 is ANQGSEA. CDR3 in amino acids: CSAPSSADRNEQFF. CDR3 DNA: TGCAGCGCCCCTAGTTCAGCTGATAGGAATGAGCAGTTCTTC.

The genes are TRBV19 and TRBJ2-7, with TRBD1 identical over 8 bases. V was clipped by 10 bases and J by 6 bases; unmatched bases: 11. Germline CDR1 and CDR2: LNHDA and SQIVND (reference sequence). The CDR3 loop spans 13 amino acids. In DNA form, the CDR3 reads TGTGCCACATCTTCGGACAGGGCTGGCGAGCAGTACTTC. Translation: CATSSDRAGEQYF.

In this sample, this clonotype turned up a few times. The chain carries TRBV6-2 or TRBV6-3 and TRBJ1-1, with unresolved D. The CDR3 is made up of 13 amino acids. Germline V gene data show CDR1 as MNHEY and CDR2 as SVGEGT. Trimming shortened V by 0 bases and J by 5 bases, and 7 bases separated the two germline ends. The CDR3 coding sequence is TGTGCCAGCAGTTACTCGAAAGGGACTGAAGCTTTCTTT. Amino acid sequence: CASSYSKGTEAFF.

There are many counts of this clonotype. The chain has TRBV25-1 and TRBJ2-1, with a possible D match to TRBD2 (6 bases). Germline V gene lookup returns CDR1 MGHDK and CDR2 SYGVNS. The CDR3 runs 13 residues. The V gene lost 6 bases and the J gene lost 4 bases, with 10 bases spanning the gap. As DNA, the CDR3 is TGTGCCAGCAGGGGGACTTATTACAATGAGCAGTTCTTC. Its translation: CASRGTYYNEQFF.

Ten or more counts support this clonotype. The CDR3 sequence: CASSYSAPGTGGHQPQHF. In DNA form, the CDR3 reads TGTGCCAGCAGTTACTCGGCACCCGGGACAGGGGGCCATCAGCCCCAGCATTTT. The chain has TRBV6-5 and TRBJ1-5; 12 nucleotides align to TRBD1. Germline-derived CDR1 and CDR2 are MNHEY and SVGAGI. J gave up 5 bases and V 0 bases, and 8 bases lay outside the gene matches. The CDR3 extends over 18 amino acids.

At least ten counts were recorded for this clonotype. The rearrangement uses TRBV20-1 and TRBJ2-7, with TRBD2 matching over 10 bases. With V trimmed by 5 bases and J by 6 bases, 7 bases remained unmatched. Germline values: CDR1 DFQATT, CDR2 SNEGSKA (reference sequence). The CDR3 has 13 residues. The DNA of the CDR3 is TGCAGTGCTCTCGGACTAGCGGCGGCCGAGCAGTACTTC. This encodes CSALGLAAAEQYF.

This clonotype was counted ten times or more. This chain joins TRBV12-3 or TRBV12-4 and TRBJ2-7; maybe TRBD2 (6 bases). With 1 base removed from V and 7 bases from J, the gap between germline ends came to 23 bases. The CDR3 totals 17 residues. CDR3 amino acids: CASSLGGGGPLPYEQYF. The CDR3, as DNA: TGTGCCAGCAGTTTAGGGGGAGGAGGTCCGCTTCCATATGAGCAGTACTTC.

V and J are TRBV2 and TRBJ1-5; D gene ambiguous. CDR3 length: 14 residues. Germline CDR1 is SNHLY and CDR2 is FYNNEI. Trimming removed 6 bases at V and 3 bases at J, with 12 bases between. The CDR3 loop reads CASSTWAINQPQHF. DNA of the CDR3: TGTGCCAGCAGCACATGGGCAATCAATCAGCCCCAGCATTTT.

This clonotype was seen ten or more times. The chain recombines TRBV19 with TRBJ1-2, with D perhaps TRBD1 (5 bases). Germline V CDR1 and CDR2: LNHDA, SQIVND (reference sequence). The CDR3 consists of 15 residues. The ends were cut back, 3 bases at V and 2 bases at J, with 13 bases in the middle. The CDR3, as DNA: TGTGCCAGTAGTATCCAACAGGCAAAGAACTATGGCTACACCTTC. It encodes CASSIQQAKNYGYTF.

This clonotype was counted ten times or more. The chain links TRBV5-4 to TRBJ2-7; 9 nucleotides match TRBD2. The V segment lost 2 bases and the J segment 2 bases; nucleotides outside the gene matches: 5. The germline V gene has CDR1 SGHNT and CDR2 YYREEE (reference sequence). This CDR3 comprises 15 residues. CDR3 region: CASSFDSGSPYEQYF. The CDR3 DNA follows: TGTGCCAGCAGCTTCGATAGCGGGAGTCCCTACGAGCAGTACTTC.

CDR3 DNA: TGCGCCAGCAGCTTGAGAACCGGGGCAAACACTGAAGCTTTCTTT. Translating gives CASSLRTGANTEAFF. The chain couples TRBV5-1 to TRBJ1-1; a weak D match, TRBD1 (5 bases). Germline values: CDR1 SGHRS, CDR2 YFSETQ. Trimming stripped 1 base from V and 2 bases from J, with 12 bases between. CDR3 length: 15 amino acids.

The V call is TRBV7-2, the J call TRBJ2-1; D call uncertain. Deletions cut 5 bases from V and 8 bases from J, with 10 bases between. Per germline, CDR1 SGHTA and CDR2 FQGNSA. The CDR3 consists of 12 residues. The DNA of the CDR3 is TGTGCCAGCAGCCCCAACTGGGATGAGCAGTTCTTC. Residues: CASSPNWDEQFF.

This clonotype was detected only a few times. This chain connects TRBV28 to TRBJ1-1; D remains ambiguous. Trimming stripped 3 bases from V and 10 bases from J, with 9 bases between. The CDR3 is made up of 11 amino acids. Germline V gene data show CDR1 as MDHEN and CDR2 as SYDVKM. DNA for the CDR3: TGTGCCAGCAGTTTGCCGGCGGGAGCTTTCTTT. This encodes CASSLPAGAFF.

This clonotype was detected only a few times. V usage is TRBV25-1 and J usage is TRBJ2-6; TRBD2 might be the D (6 bases). Looked up from germline, CDR1 is MGHDK and CDR2 is SYGVNS. The CDR3 runs to 15 residues. V lost 2 bases and J lost 1, with 6 bases in between. The CDR3 spells CASSERGSGANVLTF. The CDR3 DNA reads as TGTGCCAGCAGTGAACGGGGGTCTGGGGCCAACGTCCTGACTTTC.

This clonotype was seen only a few times. The rearrangement joins TRBV6-2 or TRBV6-3 to TRBJ2-5, with 7 bases matching TRBD1. The trim removed 4 bases at V and 2 bases at J, leaving 10 bases unmatched. CDR3 size: 16 residues. Germline V gene data show CDR1 as MNHEY and CDR2 as SVGEGT. The CDR3 spells CASSWLKDRHQETQYF. CDR3 bases: TGTGCCAGCAGTTGGTTGAAGGACAGGCATCAAGAGACCCAGTACTTC.

This clonotype was counted ten times or more. V and J are TRBV28 and TRBJ2-6; the match to TRBD1 covers 8 bases. The CDR3 spans 16 residues. Germline CDR1 and CDR2: MDHEN and SYDVKM. V lost 5 bases and J lost 2; bases outside the gene matches: 5. The chain's CDR3 is CASSKMTGAGANVLTF. For the CDR3, the DNA is TGTGCCAGCAGTAAAATGACAGGGGCTGGGGCCAACGTCCTGACTTTC.

The table lists this clonotype with a few counts. The chain carries TRBV28 and TRBJ2-5; D is undetermined. The V gene lost 3 bases and the J gene lost 2 bases, with 10 bases spanning the gap. The length of the CDR3 is 14 residues. Germline V gives CDR1 MDHEN, CDR2 SYDVKM. CDR3 region: CASSFAAQQETQYF. CDR3 sequence (DNA): TGTGCCAGCAGTTTCGCGGCCCAACAAGAGACCCAGTACTTC.

This clonotype was picked up a small number of times. This chain links TRBV28 with TRBJ2-7; tentative D call: TRBD2 (5 bases). The V end lost 4 bases, the J end lost 0 bases, and 16 bases lay between the germline ends. Germline CDR1 is MDHEN and CDR2 is SYDVKM. The CDR3 consists of 16 residues. The CDR3 sequence is CASSSPGERSSYEQYF. The CDR3 region has the DNA TGTGCCAGCAGTTCACCCGGGGAAAGGAGCTCCTACGAGCAGTACTTC.

This clonotype was seen repeatedly, ten times or more. CDR3 sequence: CASSPNRDHEQYF. The CDR3 region has the DNA TGTGCCAGCAGCCCAAACAGGGACCACGAGCAGTACTTC. This chain joins TRBV11-1 and TRBJ2-7; D perhaps matches TRBD1 (6 bases). From germline, CDR1 is SGHAT and CDR2 FQDESV (reference sequence). CDR3 length: 13 amino acids. V lost 5 bases to trimming and J lost 5 bases, with 13 bases between them.

There are a few counts of this clonotype. The chain combines TRBV28 with TRBJ2-5; D call uncertain. Germline V gene sequence: CDR1 MDHEN, CDR2 SYDVKM. CDR3 length equals 14 residues. The ends were cut back, 6 bases at V and 2 bases at J, with 13 bases in the middle. Written as DNA, the CDR3 is TGTGCCAGCAGGGTAGCTATGAGTCAAGAGACCCAGTACTTC. Amino acids: CASRVAMSQETQYF.

This clonotype appeared a single time. This chain links TRBV29-1 with TRBJ1-1; a possible D gene is TRBD1 (5 bases). Between the trimmed V and J ends, which lost 7 bases and 0 bases, there was a span of 12 bases. Germline lookup yields CDR1 SQVTM and CDR2 ANQGSEA. The CDR3 spans 13 residues. CDR3 nucleotide sequence: TGCAGCGCAAGCAGGGTGATGAACACTGAAGCTTTCTTT. It codes for CSASRVMNTEAFF.